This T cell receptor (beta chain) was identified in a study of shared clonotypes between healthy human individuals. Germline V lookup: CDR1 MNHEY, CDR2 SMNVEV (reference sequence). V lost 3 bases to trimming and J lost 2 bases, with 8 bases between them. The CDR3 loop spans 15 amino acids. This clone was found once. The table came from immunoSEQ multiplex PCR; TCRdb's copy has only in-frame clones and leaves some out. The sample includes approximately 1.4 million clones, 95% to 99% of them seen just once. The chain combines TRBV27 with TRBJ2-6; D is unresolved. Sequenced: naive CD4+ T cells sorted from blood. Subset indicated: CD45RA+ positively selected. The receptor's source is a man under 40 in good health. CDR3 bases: TGTGCCAGCAGTTTCCACCGCACTGGGGCCAACGTCCTGACTTTC. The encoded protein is CASSFHRTGANVLTF.